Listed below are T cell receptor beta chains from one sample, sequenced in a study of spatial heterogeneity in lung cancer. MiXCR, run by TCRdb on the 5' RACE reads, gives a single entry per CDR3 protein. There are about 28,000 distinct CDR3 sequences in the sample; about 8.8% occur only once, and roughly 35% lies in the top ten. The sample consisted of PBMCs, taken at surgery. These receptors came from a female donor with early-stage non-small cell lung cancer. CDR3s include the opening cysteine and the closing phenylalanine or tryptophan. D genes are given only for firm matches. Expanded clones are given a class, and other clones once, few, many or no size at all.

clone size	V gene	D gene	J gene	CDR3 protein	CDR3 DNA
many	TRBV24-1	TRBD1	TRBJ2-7	CATSGTGFDEQYF	TGTGCCACCTCGGGGACAGGGTTCGACGAGCAGTACTTC
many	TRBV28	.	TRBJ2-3	CASSLGLSVGTDTQYF	TGTGCCAGCAGTTTAGGCCTTAGCGTGGGCACAGATACGCAGTATTTT
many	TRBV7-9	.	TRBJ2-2	CASSFLNRPTGELFF	TGTGCCAGCAGCTTCCTAAACAGGCCCACCGGGGAGCTGTTTTTT
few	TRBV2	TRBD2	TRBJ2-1	CASRSGAGAYNEQFF	TGTGCCAGCAGATCGGGAGCGGGAGCTTACAATGAGCAGTTCTTC
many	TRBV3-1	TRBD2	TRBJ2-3	CASSQDTRTSPTRDTQYF	TGTGCCAGCAGCCAAGATACCCGGACTAGCCCGACAAGAGATACGCAGTATTTT
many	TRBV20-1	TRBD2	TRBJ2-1	CSARRALAVNNEQFF	TGCAGTGCTAGGAGAGCACTAGCGGTCAACAATGAGCAGTTCTTC
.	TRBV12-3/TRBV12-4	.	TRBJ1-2	CASSLGYGGHGYTF	TGTGCCAGCAGTTTGGGGTACGGGGGCCATGGCTACACCTTC
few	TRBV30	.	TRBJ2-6	CAWSRTGANVLTF	TGTGCCTGGAGCAGGACTGGGGCCAACGTCCTGACTTTC
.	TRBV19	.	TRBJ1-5	CASMGRGQPQHF	TGTGCCAGTATGGGGCGGGGACAGCCCCAGCATTTT
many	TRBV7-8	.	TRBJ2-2	CASSGTRVAGELFF	TGTGCCAGCAGCGGAACTAGGGTGGCCGGGGAGCTGTTTTTT
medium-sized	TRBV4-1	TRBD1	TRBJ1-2	CASSQGQGRGYGYTF	TGCGCCAGCAGCCAAGGACAGGGGCGCGGCTATGGCTACACCTTC
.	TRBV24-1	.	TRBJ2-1	CATSDGFNEQFF	TGTGCCACCAGTGATGGTTTCAATGAGCAGTTCTTC
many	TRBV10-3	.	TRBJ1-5	CAISESGQVVQPQHF	TGTGCCATCAGTGAGTCTGGGCAGGTAGTTCAGCCCCAGCATTTT
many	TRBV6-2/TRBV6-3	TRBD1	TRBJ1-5	CASSTRQGGNQPQHF	TGTGCCAGCAGCACTAGACAGGGGGGCAATCAGCCCCAGCATTTT
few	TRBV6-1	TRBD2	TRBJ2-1	CASSMREAYNEQFF	TGTGCCAGCTCTATGCGGGAGGCGTACAATGAGCAGTTCTTC
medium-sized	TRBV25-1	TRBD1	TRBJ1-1	CASSESRGQVTEAFF	TGTGCCAGCAGTGAATCGAGGGGACAGGTCACTGAAGCTTTCTTT
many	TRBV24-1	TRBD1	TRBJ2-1	CATSDNGQGRDEQFF	TGTGCCACCAGTGACAACGGACAGGGCCGAGATGAGCAGTTCTTC
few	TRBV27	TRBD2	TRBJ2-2	CASSFYGRSNTGEPFF	TGTGCCAGCAGTTTTTACGGGAGGTCGAACACCGGGGAGCCGTTTTTT
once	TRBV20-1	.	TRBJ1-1	CRAPILPDAQMNTEAFF	TGCAGAGCCCCGATCCTTCCGGACGCCCAGATGAACACTGAAGCTTTCTTT
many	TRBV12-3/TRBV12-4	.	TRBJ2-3	CASSLVSTDTQYF	TGTGCCAGCAGTTTAGTTTCGACAGATACGCAGTATTTT
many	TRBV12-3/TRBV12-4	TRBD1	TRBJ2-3	CASSPQGAGTDTQYF	TGTGCCAGCAGTCCCCAGGGGGCGGGAACAGATACGCAGTATTTT
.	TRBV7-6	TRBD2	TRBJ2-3	CASSPSGNTDTQYF	TGTGCCAGCAGCCCTAGCGGGAACACAGATACGCAGTATTTT
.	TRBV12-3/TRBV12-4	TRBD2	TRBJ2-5	CASSYRLAGQETQYF	TGTGCCAGCAGTTATCGACTAGCGGGGCAAGAGACCCAGTACTTC
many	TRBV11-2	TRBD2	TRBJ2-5	CASSGDSGREETQYF	TGTGCCAGCAGCGGCGATAGCGGGAGGGAGGAGACCCAGTACTTC
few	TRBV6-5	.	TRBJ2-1	CASSYGQGRGYNEQFF	TGTGCCAGCAGTTACGGTCAAGGCAGAGGTTACAATGAGCAGTTCTTC
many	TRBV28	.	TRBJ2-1	CASRPQGTEQFF	TGTGCCAGCAGGCCCCAGGGGACTGAGCAGTTCTTC
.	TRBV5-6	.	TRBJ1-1	CASSRRQGPSTEAFF	TGTGCCAGCAGCAGACGCCAGGGGCCTTCGACTGAAGCTTTCTTT
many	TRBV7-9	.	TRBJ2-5	CASSSLLRAQETQYF	TGTGCCAGCAGCTCCTTGTTGCGGGCGCAAGAGACCCAGTACTTC
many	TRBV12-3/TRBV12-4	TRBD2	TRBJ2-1	CASSSPGLANEQFF	TGTGCCAGCAGTTCCCCGGGACTAGCTAATGAGCAGTTCTTC
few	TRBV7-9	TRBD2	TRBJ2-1	CASGRALYNEQFF	TGTGCCAGCGGGAGGGCCCTCTACAATGAGCAGTTCTTC
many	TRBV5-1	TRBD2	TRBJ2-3	CASSLAAAGPDTQYF	TGCGCCAGCAGCTTGGCAGCAGCGGGGCCGGATACGCAGTATTTT
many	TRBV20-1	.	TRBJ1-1	CSAGMGPLNTEAFF	TGCAGTGCTGGGATGGGCCCTTTGAACACTGAAGCTTTCTTT
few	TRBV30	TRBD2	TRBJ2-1	CAWTLAGGRYNEQFF	TGTGCCTGGACGCTAGCGGGAGGGAGGTACAATGAGCAGTTCTTC
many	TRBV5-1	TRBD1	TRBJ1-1	CASSLEDRVNTEAFF	TGCGCCAGCAGCTTGGAGGACAGGGTGAACACTGAAGCTTTCTTT
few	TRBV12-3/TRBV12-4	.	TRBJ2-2	CASSRDRPTGELFF	TGTGCCAGCAGCCGAGACAGGCCCACCGGGGAGCTGTTTTTT
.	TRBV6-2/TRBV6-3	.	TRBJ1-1	CASSYFGYSEAFF	TGTGCCAGCAGTTATTTCGGGTATAGTGAAGCTTTCTTT
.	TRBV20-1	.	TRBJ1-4	CSAREDSYNEKLFF	TGCAGTGCTAGAGAGGACAGCTATAATGAAAAACTGTTTTTT
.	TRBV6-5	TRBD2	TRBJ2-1	CASSYSREMYEQFF	TGTGCCAGCAGTTACTCGCGGGAGATGTATGAGCAGTTCTTC
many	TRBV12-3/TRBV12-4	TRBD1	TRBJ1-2	CASSFTGQNGYTF	TGTGCCAGCAGTTTTACGGGACAGAATGGCTACACCTTC
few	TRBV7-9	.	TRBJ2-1	CASSPIRDYNEQFF	TGTGCCAGCAGCCCCATCCGGGACTACAATGAGCAGTTCTTC
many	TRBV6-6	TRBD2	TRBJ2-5	CASSGGAGQETQYF	TGTGCTTCCAGCGGGGGGGCCGGGCAAGAGACCCAGTACTTC
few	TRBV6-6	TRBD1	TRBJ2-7	CASSYSFGQDSYEQYF	TGTGCCAGCAGTTACTCATTCGGACAGGACTCCTACGAGCAGTACTTC
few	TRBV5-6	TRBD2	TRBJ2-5	CASSSPTSREKTQYF	TGTGCCAGCAGCTCACCGACTAGCCGAGAGAAGACCCAGTACTTC
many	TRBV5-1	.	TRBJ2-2	CASSLGTPNTGELFF	TGCGCCAGCAGCTTGGGGACACCGAACACCGGGGAGCTGTTTTTT
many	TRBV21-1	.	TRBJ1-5	CASSNPSTQPQHF	TGTGCCAGCAGCAATCCGTCTACTCAGCCCCAGCATTTT
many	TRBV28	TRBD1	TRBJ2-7	CASRLQGADYSYEQYF	TGTGCCAGCAGATTACAGGGGGCGGATTACTCCTACGAGCAGTACTTC
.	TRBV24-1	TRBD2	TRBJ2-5	CATSDSGLARQETQYF	TGTGCCACCAGTGATTCGGGACTAGCGAGGCAAGAGACCCAGTACTTC
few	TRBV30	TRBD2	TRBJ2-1	CAFTRAGLAGDEQFF	TGTGCCTTCACCAGGGCGGGACTAGCGGGAGATGAGCAGTTCTTC
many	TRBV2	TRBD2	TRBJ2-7	CASGGQGTSGRAYEQYF	TGTGCCAGCGGCGGACAGGGGACTAGCGGGAGGGCCTACGAGCAGTACTTC
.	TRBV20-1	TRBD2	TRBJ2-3	CSADLSGRSGTQYF	TGCAGTGCCGACCTTAGCGGGAGAAGTGGTACGCAGTATTTT
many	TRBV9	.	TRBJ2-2	CASSVATGELFF	TGTGCCAGCAGCGTAGCTACCGGGGAGCTGTTTTTT
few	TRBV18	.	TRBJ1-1	CASSPNSYTEAFF	TGTGCCAGCTCACCGAATAGCTACACTGAAGCTTTCTTT
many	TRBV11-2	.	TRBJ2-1	CASSYASGGSYNEQFF	TGTGCCAGCAGCTACGCCTCCGGGGGCTCCTACAATGAGCAGTTCTTC
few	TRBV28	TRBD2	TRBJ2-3	CASFEAGGSTDTQYF	TGTGCCAGCTTCGAAGCGGGAGGAAGCACAGATACGCAGTATTTT
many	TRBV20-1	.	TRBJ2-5	CSARPRLIETQYF	TGCAGTGCTAGACCCCGATTAATAGAGACCCAGTACTTC
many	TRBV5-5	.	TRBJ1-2	CASSVRAGYGYTF	TGTGCCAGCAGCGTTAGGGCTGGCTATGGCTACACCTTC
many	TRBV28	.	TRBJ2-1	CASRSWNNEQFF	TGTGCCAGCAGGAGCTGGAACAATGAGCAGTTCTTC
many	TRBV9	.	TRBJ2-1	CASSPTADSYNEQFF	TGTGCCAGCAGCCCGACGGCGGACTCCTACAATGAGCAGTTCTTC
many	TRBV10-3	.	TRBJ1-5	CAIRNRLDSNQPQHF	TGTGCCATCAGGAACCGGCTTGATAGCAATCAGCCCCAGCATTTT